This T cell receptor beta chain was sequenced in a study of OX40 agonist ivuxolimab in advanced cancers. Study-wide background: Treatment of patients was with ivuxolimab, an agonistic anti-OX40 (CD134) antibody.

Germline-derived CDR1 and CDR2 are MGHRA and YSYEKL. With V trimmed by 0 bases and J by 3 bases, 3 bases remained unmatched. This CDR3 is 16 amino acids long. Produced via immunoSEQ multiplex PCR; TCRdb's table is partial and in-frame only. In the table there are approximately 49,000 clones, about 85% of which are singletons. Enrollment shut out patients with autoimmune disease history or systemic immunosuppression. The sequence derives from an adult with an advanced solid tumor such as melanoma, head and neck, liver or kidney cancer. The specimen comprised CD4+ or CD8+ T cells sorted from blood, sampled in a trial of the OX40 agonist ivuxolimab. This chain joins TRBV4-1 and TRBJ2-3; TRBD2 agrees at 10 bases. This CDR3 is CASSQDLAGVTDTQYF. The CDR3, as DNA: TGCGCCAGCAGCCAAGATCTAGCGGGGGTGACAGATACGCAGTATTTT.